This T cell receptor (beta chain) came from a study of response to subunit inactivated influenza vaccine. Study conclusions and caveats: T cells newly recruited by each seasonal influenza vaccination are few, the authors suggested.

TCRdb used MiXCR to reprocess the RT-PCR reads, holding one entry per CDR3 protein. The sample yields roughly 670,000 distinct CDR3 sequences, roughly 15% seen once. Trimming removed 1 base from V and 3 bases from J; junction bases left unmatched: 7. Germline V gene data show CDR1 as SGHRS and CDR2 as YFSETQ. The CDR3 runs 18 residues. Concerning this clonotype: As yet, its antigen is unknown.

Sequencing used PBMCs from blood, obtained 14 to 15 days before vaccination. The TCR comes from a man aged 45-65 years who received an inactivated influenza vaccine. The chain uses TRBV5-1 and TRBJ2-2, with 12 bases matching TRBD1. In DNA form, the CDR3 reads TGCGCCAGCAGCTTGCAGGGACAGGGGGCCGTGGACACCGGGGAGCTGTTTTTT. This encodes CASSLQGQGAVDTGELFF.